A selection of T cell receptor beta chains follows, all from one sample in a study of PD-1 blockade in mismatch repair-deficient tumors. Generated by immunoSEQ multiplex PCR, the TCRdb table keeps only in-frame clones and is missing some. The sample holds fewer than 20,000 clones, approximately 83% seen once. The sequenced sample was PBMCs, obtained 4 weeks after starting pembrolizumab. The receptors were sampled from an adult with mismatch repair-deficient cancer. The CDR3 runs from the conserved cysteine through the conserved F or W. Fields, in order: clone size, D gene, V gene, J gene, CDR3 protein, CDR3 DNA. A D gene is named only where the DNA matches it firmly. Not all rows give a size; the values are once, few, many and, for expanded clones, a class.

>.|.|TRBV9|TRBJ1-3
CASSAKGVFGNTIYF
TGTGCCAGCAGCGCAAAGGGGGTGTTTGGAAACACCATATATTTT
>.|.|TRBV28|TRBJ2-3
CASSYPPSIGLPTDTQYF
TGTGCCAGCAGTTACCCTCCTTCTATTGGACTTCCCACAGATACGCAGTATTTT
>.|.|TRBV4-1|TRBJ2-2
CASSNKNTGELFF
TGCGCCAGCAGCAACAAGAACACCGGGGAGCTGTTTTTT
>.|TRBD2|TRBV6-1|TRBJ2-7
CASSEASGGKLQQYF
TGTGCCAGCAGTGAAGCGTCGGGAGGGAAACTCCAGCAGTACTTC
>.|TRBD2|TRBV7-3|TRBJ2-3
CASSPGLAGGTPPSTDTQYF
TGTGCCAGCAGCCCGGGACTAGCGGGAGGTACCCCACCCAGCACAGATACGCAGTATTTT
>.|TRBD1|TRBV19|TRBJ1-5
CASSTGQGKGGYQPQHF
TGTGCCAGTAGTACCGGACAGGGAAAGGGGGGTTATCAGCCCCAGCATTTT
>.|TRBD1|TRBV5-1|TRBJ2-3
CASSLTGDDTQYF
TGCGCCAGCAGCCTGACAGGGGACGATACGCAGTATTTT
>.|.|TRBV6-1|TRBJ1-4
CASSVSQFNEKLFF
TGTGCCAGCAGTGTATCACAGTTTAATGAAAAACTGTTTTTT
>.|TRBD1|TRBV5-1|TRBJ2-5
CASSSTGGGETQYF
TGCGCCAGCAGCTCGACAGGGGGAGGGGAGACCCAGTACTTC
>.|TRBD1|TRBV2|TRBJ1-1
CASRDRGPEAFF
TGTGCCAGCAGGGACAGGGGGCCTGAAGCTTTCTTT
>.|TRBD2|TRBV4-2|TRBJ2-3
CASSQGGLAGSYTDTQYF
TGTGCCAGCAGCCAAGGGGGACTAGCGGGAAGTTACACAGATACGCAGTATTTT
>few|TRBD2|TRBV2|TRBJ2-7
CASTSSGRAGYEQYF
TGTGCCAGCACATCTAGCGGGAGGGCTGGCTACGAGCAGTACTTC
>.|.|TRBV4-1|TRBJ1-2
CASSYRYGYTF
TGCGCCAGCAGCTATAGATATGGCTACACCTTC
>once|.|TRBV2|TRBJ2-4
CASSLASGIQYF
TGTGCCAGCAGCCTAGCATCGGGCATTCAGTACTTC
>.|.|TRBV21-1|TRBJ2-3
CASSMLLYTSGTRADTQYF
TGTGCCAGCAGCATGTTACTATATACTAGCGGGACTAGGGCAGATACGCAGTATTTT
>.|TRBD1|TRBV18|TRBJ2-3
CASSLTGGSSTDTQYF
TGTGCCAGCTCACTGACAGGGGGCTCAAGCACAGATACGCAGTATTTT
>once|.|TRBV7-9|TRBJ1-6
CASSREGGRNSPLHF
TGTGCCAGCAGCCGCGAGGGGGGGCGGAATTCACCCCTCCACTTT
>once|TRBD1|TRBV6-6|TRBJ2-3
CASSSRGQGSTDTQYF
TGTGCCAGCAGCTCCCGGGGACAGGGTAGCACAGATACGCAGTATTTT
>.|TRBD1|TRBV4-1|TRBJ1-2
CASSPRQGGNYGYTF
TGCGCCAGCAGCCCCCGACAGGGAGGCAACTATGGCTACACCTTC
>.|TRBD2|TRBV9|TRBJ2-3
CASSVGLAGADTQYF
TGTGCCAGCAGCGTAGGACTAGCGGGAGCAGATACGCAGTATTTT
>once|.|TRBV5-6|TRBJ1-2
CASSLGQGWEGYTF
TGTGCCAGCAGCTTGGGGCAGGGATGGGAAGGCTACACCTTC
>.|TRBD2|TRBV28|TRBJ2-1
CASSPSGRLHNEQFF
TGTGCCAGCAGTCCCAGCGGGAGGCTCCACAATGAGCAGTTCTTC
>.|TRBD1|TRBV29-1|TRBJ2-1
CSVEGVRDRGSYNEQFF
TGCAGCGTTGAAGGCGTCCGGGACAGGGGTTCCTACAATGAGCAGTTCTTC
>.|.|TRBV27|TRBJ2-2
CASSLRGITGELFF
TGTGCCAGCAGTTTGCGCGGAATCACCGGGGAGCTGTTTTTT
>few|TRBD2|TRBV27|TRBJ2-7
CASSPSGSPYEQYF
TGTGCCAGCAGTCCGAGCGGGAGTCCCTACGAGCAGTACTTC
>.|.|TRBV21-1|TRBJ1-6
CASSSLTGRGSPLHF
TGTGCCAGCAGCTCCCTGACAGGGAGAGGTTCACCCCTCCACTTT
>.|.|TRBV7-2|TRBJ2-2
CASSFSRANTGELFF
TGTGCCAGCAGCTTTAGCCGTGCGAACACCGGGGAGCTGTTTTTT
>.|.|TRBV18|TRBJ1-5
CASSPGSSNQPQHF
TGTGCCAGCTCACCAGGGAGTAGCAATCAGCCCCAGCATTTT
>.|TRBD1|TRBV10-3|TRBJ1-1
CAISERGQGFGGTEAFF
TGTGCCATCAGTGAGAGGGGACAGGGATTTGGCGGCACTGAAGCTTTCTTT
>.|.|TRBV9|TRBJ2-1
CASSVHGEGYNEQFF
TGTGCCAGCAGCGTCCACGGGGAAGGCTACAATGAGCAGTTCTTC
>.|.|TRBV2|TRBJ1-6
CASSAIDRSNSPLHF
TGTGCCAGCAGCGCCATTGACAGGTCTAATTCACCCCTCCACTTT
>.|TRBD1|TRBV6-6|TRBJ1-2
CASSYRTGGSGYGYTF
TGTGCCAGCAGTTACAGGACAGGGGGAAGTGGCTATGGCTACACCTTC
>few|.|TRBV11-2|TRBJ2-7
CASSFSTVYEQYF
TGTGCCAGCAGCTTCTCGACAGTGTACGAGCAGTACTTC
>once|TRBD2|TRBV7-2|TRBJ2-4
CASSRAGGTNIQYF
TGTGCCAGCAGCCGAGCGGGAGGAACTAACATTCAGTACTTC